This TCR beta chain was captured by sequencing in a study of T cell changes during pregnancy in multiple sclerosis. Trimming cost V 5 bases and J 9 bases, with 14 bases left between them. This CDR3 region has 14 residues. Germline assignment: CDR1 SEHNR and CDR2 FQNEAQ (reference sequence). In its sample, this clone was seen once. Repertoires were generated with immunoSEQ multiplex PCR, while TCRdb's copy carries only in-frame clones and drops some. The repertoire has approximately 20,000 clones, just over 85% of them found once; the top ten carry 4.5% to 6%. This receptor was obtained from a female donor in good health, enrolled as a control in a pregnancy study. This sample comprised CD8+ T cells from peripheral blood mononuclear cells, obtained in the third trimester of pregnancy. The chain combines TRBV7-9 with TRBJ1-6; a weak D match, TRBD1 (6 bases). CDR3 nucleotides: TGTGCCAGCAGCCCCGCCGGACAGCCTTCACCCCTCCACTTT. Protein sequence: CASSPAGQPSPLHF.